These T cell receptor beta chains were read from a single sample in a study of blood T cells in healthy people across ages. TCRdb re-called the 5' RACE reads through MiXCR, storing one row per CDR3 protein. The sample yields about 1.4 million distinct CDR3 sequences, around 59% seen once. Sequencing was carried out using blood. The receptors were gathered from a young man in good health. The CDR3 runs from the conserved cysteine through the conserved F or W. Fields, in order: V gene, J gene, clone size, D gene, CDR3 protein, CDR3 DNA. D genes are given only for firm matches. Clone size is not always given. Where it is, it says once, few, many or a class for expanded clones.

v_gene: TRBV4-1
j_gene: TRBJ2-3
abundance: .
d_gene: TRBD2
CDR3aa: CASWAGVSTDTQYF
CDR3nt: TGCGCCAGCTGGGCGGGGGTGAGCACAGATACGCAGTATTTT

v_gene: TRBV20-1
j_gene: TRBJ2-1
abundance: .
d_gene: TRBD2
CDR3aa: CSARLAGGLKYNEQFF
CDR3nt: TGCAGTGCTAGGCTAGCGGGAGGGCTTAAGTACAATGAGCAGTTCTTC

v_gene: TRBV6-1
j_gene: TRBJ2-5
abundance: .
d_gene: TRBD1
CDR3aa: CASSLEDRAWETQYF
CDR3nt: TGTGCCAGCAGTCTGGAGGACAGGGCCTGGGAGACCCAGTACTTC

v_gene: TRBV29-1
j_gene: TRBJ2-5
abundance: .
d_gene: TRBD2
CDR3aa: CSVEGWTSGRETQYF
CDR3nt: TGCAGCGTTGAAGGGTGGACTAGCGGGAGAGAGACCCAGTACTTC

v_gene: TRBV7-8
j_gene: TRBJ2-7
abundance: .
d_gene: TRBD2
CDR3aa: CASSLELASGSYEQYF
CDR3nt: TGTGCCAGCAGCTTAGAATTGGCTAGCGGGTCCTACGAGCAGTACTTC

v_gene: TRBV4-1
j_gene: TRBJ2-7
abundance: few
d_gene: .
CDR3aa: CASSRGSQSSSYEQYF
CDR3nt: TGCGCCAGCAGCCGAGGATCACAGTCCAGCTCCTACGAGCAGTACTTC

v_gene: TRBV7-8
j_gene: TRBJ2-1
abundance: .
d_gene: .
CDR3aa: CASSFPSYGSRTFSSYNEQFF
CDR3nt: TGTGCCAGCAGCTTTCCCTCGTATGGGTCTAGAACCTTCTCCTCCTACAATGAGCAGTTCTTC

v_gene: TRBV6-2/TRBV6-3
j_gene: TRBJ2-5
abundance: .
d_gene: .
CDR3aa: CASSYWGFQETQYF
CDR3nt: TGTGCCAGCAGTTACTGGGGGTTTCAAGAGACCCAGTACTTC

v_gene: TRBV6-5
j_gene: TRBJ1-2
abundance: few
d_gene: .
CDR3aa: CASSYSKTGGPNGYTF
CDR3nt: TGTGCCAGCAGTTACTCGAAAACAGGAGGTCCGAATGGCTACACCTTC

v_gene: TRBV21-1
j_gene: TRBJ2-3
abundance: .
d_gene: .
CDR3aa: CASSTRTPVDTQYF
CDR3nt: TGTGCCAGCAGCACAAGGACTCCGGTGGATACGCAGTATTTT

v_gene: TRBV6-5
j_gene: TRBJ1-4
abundance: once
d_gene: .
CDR3aa: CASGIVNEKLFF
CDR3nt: TGTGCCAGCGGGATCGTTAATGAAAAACTGTTTTTT

v_gene: TRBV7-9
j_gene: TRBJ2-5
abundance: .
d_gene: .
CDR3aa: CASSLVLAPGGETQYF
CDR3nt: TGTGCCAGCAGCTTAGTGCTGGCCCCCGGGGGAGAGACCCAGTACTTC

v_gene: TRBV10-2
j_gene: TRBJ2-3
abundance: once
d_gene: .
CDR3aa: CASKGDGGPDTQYF
CDR3nt: TGCGCCAGCAAGGGAGACGGGGGGCCAGATACGCAGTATTTT

v_gene: TRBV6-5
j_gene: TRBJ2-5
abundance: .
d_gene: TRBD1
CDR3aa: CASSKDRVPRETQYF
CDR3nt: TGTGCCAGCAGTAAAGACAGGGTACCTCGAGAGACCCAGTACTTC

v_gene: TRBV5-4
j_gene: TRBJ1-4
abundance: once
d_gene: .
CDR3aa: CASSLAGDGNEKLFF
CDR3nt: TGTGCCAGCAGCTTGGCAGGGGACGGTAATGAAAAACTGTTTTTT

v_gene: TRBV2
j_gene: TRBJ2-2
abundance: .
d_gene: .
CDR3aa: CASPGHTGELFF
CDR3nt: TGTGCCAGCCCAGGGCACACCGGGGAGCTGTTTTTT

v_gene: TRBV4-2
j_gene: TRBJ2-1
abundance: few
d_gene: .
CDR3aa: CASSQVTVVLRGEQFF
CDR3nt: TGTGCCAGCAGCCAAGTTACAGTGGTGCTCCGTGGTGAGCAGTTCTTC

v_gene: TRBV27
j_gene: TRBJ2-7
abundance: .
d_gene: .
CDR3aa: CASRRSGRLAYEQYF
CDR3nt: TGTGCCAGCAGACGGTCAGGGAGGTTGGCCTACGAGCAGTACTTC

v_gene: TRBV20-1
j_gene: TRBJ2-7
abundance: .
d_gene: .
CDR3aa: CSAILGYEQYF
CDR3nt: TGCAGTGCTATCCTTGGGTACGAGCAGTACTTC

v_gene: TRBV4-1
j_gene: TRBJ1-6
abundance: .
d_gene: TRBD1
CDR3aa: CASSQTRGLYNSPLHF
CDR3nt: TGCGCCAGCAGCCAAACGAGGGGGCTATATAATTCACCCCTCCACTTT

v_gene: TRBV4-1
j_gene: TRBJ2-1
abundance: few
d_gene: .
CDR3aa: CASSHNRVSYNEQFF
CDR3nt: TGCGCCAGCAGCCATAACAGGGTCTCCTACAATGAGCAGTTCTTC

v_gene: TRBV4-1
j_gene: TRBJ1-1
abundance: .
d_gene: TRBD1
CDR3aa: CASSQAGGSEAFF
CDR3nt: TGCGCCAGCAGCCAGGCAGGGGGCAGTGAAGCTTTCTTT

v_gene: TRBV5-1
j_gene: TRBJ1-5
abundance: .
d_gene: .
CDR3aa: CASRTTPRRDQPQHF
CDR3nt: TGCGCCAGCAGAACCACCCCCAGGAGGGATCAGCCCCAGCATTTT

v_gene: TRBV12-3/TRBV12-4
j_gene: TRBJ2-7
abundance: few
d_gene: .
CDR3aa: CASSYRRGPTYEQYF
CDR3nt: TGTGCCAGCAGTTACCGTCGGGGGCCTACCTACGAGCAGTACTTC

v_gene: TRBV6-2/TRBV6-3
j_gene: TRBJ2-2
abundance: .
d_gene: .
CDR3aa: CASSYGINTGELFF
CDR3nt: TGTGCCAGCAGTTACGGGATAAACACCGGGGAGCTGTTTTTT

v_gene: TRBV12-3/TRBV12-4
j_gene: TRBJ1-2
abundance: .
d_gene: TRBD1
CDR3aa: CASSSTGRNYSYTF
CDR3nt: TGTGCCAGCAGTTCGACAGGGAGGAACTATAGCTACACCTTC

v_gene: TRBV6-2/TRBV6-3
j_gene: TRBJ1-1
abundance: .
d_gene: .
CDR3aa: CASTGRRTERMNTEAFF
CDR3nt: TGTGCCAGTACGGGGAGACGGACAGAACGAATGAACACTGAAGCTTTCTTT

v_gene: TRBV29-1
j_gene: TRBJ1-3
abundance: .
d_gene: .
CDR3aa: CSARRRDVHSGNTIYF
CDR3nt: TGCAGCGCCCGGCGGAGGGACGTACACTCTGGAAACACCATATATTTT

v_gene: TRBV27
j_gene: TRBJ2-2
abundance: .
d_gene: .
CDR3aa: CASSSQGGLNTGELFF
CDR3nt: TGTGCCAGCAGTTCCCAAGGGGGTTTGAACACCGGGGAGCTGTTTTTT

v_gene: TRBV4-3
j_gene: TRBJ2-3
abundance: .
d_gene: TRBD2
CDR3aa: CASSPPPRAGHPDTQYF
CDR3nt: TGCGCCAGCAGCCCCCCGCCCAGAGCGGGGCACCCAGATACGCAGTATTTT

v_gene: TRBV5-1
j_gene: TRBJ2-1
abundance: .
d_gene: TRBD2
CDR3aa: CASSPWTSGSYNEQFF
CDR3nt: TGCGCCAGCAGCCCGTGGACTAGCGGGTCCTACAATGAGCAGTTCTTC

v_gene: TRBV5-1
j_gene: TRBJ2-7
abundance: .
d_gene: TRBD1
CDR3aa: CASSSDRGVSYEQYF
CDR3nt: TGCGCCAGCAGCAGTGACAGGGGGGTTTCCTACGAGCAGTACTTC

v_gene: TRBV12-3/TRBV12-4
j_gene: TRBJ2-3
abundance: .
d_gene: .
CDR3aa: CASSFPGDRTDTQYF
CDR3nt: TGTGCCAGCAGTTTTCCGGGGGATAGGACAGATACGCAGTATTTT

v_gene: TRBV20-1
j_gene: TRBJ2-1
abundance: .
d_gene: .
CDR3aa: CSASRQGLANEQFF
CDR3nt: TGCAGTGCTAGTAGGCAGGGTTTGGCCAATGAGCAGTTCTTC

v_gene: TRBV14
j_gene: TRBJ1-6
abundance: .
d_gene: .
CDR3aa: CASSQADLYNSPLHF
CDR3nt: TGTGCCAGCAGCCAGGCGGACCTTTATAATTCACCCCTCCACTTT

v_gene: TRBV20-1
j_gene: TRBJ2-5
abundance: few
d_gene: .
CDR3aa: CSAIGQIRTETQYF
CDR3nt: TGCAGTGCTATAGGACAAATCAGGACAGAGACCCAGTACTTC

v_gene: TRBV6-5
j_gene: TRBJ1-1
abundance: .
d_gene: .
CDR3aa: CASSTQENTEAFF
CDR3nt: TGTGCCAGCAGCACACAAGAGAACACTGAAGCTTTCTTT

v_gene: TRBV4-2
j_gene: TRBJ2-1
abundance: many
d_gene: TRBD2
CDR3aa: CASSQVRTSGGYNEQFF
CDR3nt: TGTGCCAGCAGCCAAGTTCGGACTAGCGGGGGCTACAATGAGCAGTTCTTC

v_gene: TRBV20-1
j_gene: TRBJ2-7
abundance: few
d_gene: TRBD2
CDR3aa: CSARAPGGSRYEQYF
CDR3nt: TGCAGTGCTAGAGCCCCTGGCGGGAGCAGATACGAGCAGTACTTC

v_gene: TRBV4-1
j_gene: TRBJ2-7
abundance: .
d_gene: .
CDR3aa: CASSQDGYGVQVSSYEQYF
CDR3nt: TGCGCCAGCAGCCAAGATGGATATGGGGTTCAGGTTAGCTCCTACGAGCAGTACTTC

v_gene: TRBV7-9
j_gene: TRBJ1-2
abundance: .
d_gene: TRBD1
CDR3aa: CASSWGTAGYTF
CDR3nt: TGTGCCAGCAGCTGGGGGACAGCCGGCTACACCTTC

v_gene: TRBV9
j_gene: TRBJ2-7
abundance: .
d_gene: TRBD2
CDR3aa: CASSVSGGRAVEQYF
CDR3nt: TGTGCCAGCAGCGTATCGGGCGGGAGGGCCGTCGAGCAGTACTTC

v_gene: TRBV7-2
j_gene: TRBJ2-5
abundance: .
d_gene: TRBD2
CDR3aa: CASSLAGRAQETQYF
CDR3nt: TGTGCCAGCAGCTTAGCCGGGAGGGCTCAAGAGACCCAGTACTTC

v_gene: TRBV4-2
j_gene: TRBJ1-4
abundance: once
d_gene: .
CDR3aa: CASSQSPPRGFSNEKLFF
CDR3nt: TGTGCCAGCAGCCAATCCCCCCCAAGGGGCTTTTCTAATGAAAAACTGTTTTTT

v_gene: TRBV24-1
j_gene: TRBJ1-2
abundance: .
d_gene: TRBD1
CDR3aa: CATSDDRDRARGYTF
CDR3nt: TGTGCCACCAGTGACGACCGGGACAGGGCCCGTGGCTACACCTTC

v_gene: TRBV10-3
j_gene: TRBJ1-1
abundance: .
d_gene: .
CDR3aa: CAISESSQVAFF
CDR3nt: TGTGCCATCAGTGAGTCGTCACAGGTTGCTTTCTTT

v_gene: TRBV3-1
j_gene: TRBJ2-1
abundance: .
d_gene: .
CDR3aa: CASSPSLDYNEQFF
CDR3nt: TGTGCCAGCAGCCCCTCCTTAGACTACAATGAGCAGTTCTTC

v_gene: TRBV18
j_gene: TRBJ1-1
abundance: .
d_gene: .
CDR3aa: CASSPGAPEAFF
CDR3nt: TGTGCCAGCTCACCAGGGGCCCCTGAAGCTTTCTTT

v_gene: TRBV10-3
j_gene: TRBJ2-1
abundance: once
d_gene: TRBD2
CDR3aa: CAISVSGSPYNEQFF
CDR3nt: TGTGCCATCAGTGTAAGCGGGAGTCCCTACAATGAGCAGTTCTTC

v_gene: TRBV10-1
j_gene: TRBJ2-3
abundance: .
d_gene: .
CDR3aa: CASSERPPDTQYF
CDR3nt: TGCGCCAGCAGTGAACGACCACCGGATACGCAGTATTTT

v_gene: TRBV27
j_gene: TRBJ2-1
abundance: few
d_gene: TRBD2
CDR3aa: CASSLYPSGGGNEQFF
CDR3nt: TGTGCCAGCAGTTTATACCCTAGCGGGGGGGGCAATGAGCAGTTCTTC